This TCR beta chain was identified during a study of human T cells and chemical hapten exposure. Study observations and caveats: Donors were affected by alopecia, so their immune reaction might vary from that of healthy individuals. Sensitizing to DPC left TCRs with a frequency above 1 in 1000 unaltered.

Concerning this clonotype: Antigen: not known.

The germline V gene encodes CDR1 SGHTA and CDR2 FQGNSA. The CDR3 extends over 15 amino acids. The germline V and J ends were trimmed by 1 base and 7 bases, with 13 bases remaining between them. This sample's time point: pre-sensitization, week 0. Regarding treatment: therapeutic diphenylcyclopropenone sensitization with weekly scalp DPC. Using its own MiXCR run on the RACE reads, TCRdb lists one record per CDR3 protein. The data show about 42,000 distinct CDR3 sequences, 9.5% to 15% seen once. The V call is TRBV7-2, the J call TRBJ1-4; TRBD1 is a possible D gene (5 bases). Material: whole blood, obtained in connection with sensitization to the hapten diphenylcyclopropenone (DPC). This sequence was found in a woman aged 25 to 39 with alopecia areata. Some clones in this sample may be carry-over from other donors' samples. The CDR3 DNA follows: TGTGCCAGCAGCTTAGGGGACCCCCGGAGTGAAAAACTGTTTTTT. Its protein is CASSLGDPRSEKLFF.